This T cell receptor (beta chain) was identified during a study of PD-1 blockade in classical Hodgkin lymphoma. Study conclusions and caveats: As was reported, newly diagnosed patients showed lower baseline TCR diversity than healthy donors did. It was among complete responders that baseline diversity resembled that of newly diagnosed patients. Among the patients, those starting nivolumab under 1 year after ASCT were excluded. CD4+ but not CD8+ TCR diversity rose significantly by C4D1.

The CDR3 consists of 12 residues. Germline V gene sequence: CDR1 MNHEY, CDR2 SMNVEV (reference sequence). V dropped 5 bases and J dropped 5 bases, with 9 bases sitting between them. TCRdb's table, derived via immunoSEQ multiplex PCR, lists solely in-frame clones and lacks some. The repertoire includes approximately 99,000 clones, 89% of them detected once, and just under 20% sits in the top ten. Brentuximab vedotin exposure varied, and every patient relapsed after autologous stem cell transplantation. The sample holds a few counts of this clone. Its antigen is currently unknown. The material was peripheral blood mononuclear cells (PBMCs), obtained before the second cycle of nivolumab. The chain links TRBV27 to TRBJ1-2; TRBD1 is a possible D gene (6 bases). The TCR sequence derives from a human donor with classical Hodgkin lymphoma. The CDR3 reads CASSQTGYGYTF. The CDR3, as DNA: TGTGCCAGCAGTCAGACAGGTTATGGCTACACCTTC.